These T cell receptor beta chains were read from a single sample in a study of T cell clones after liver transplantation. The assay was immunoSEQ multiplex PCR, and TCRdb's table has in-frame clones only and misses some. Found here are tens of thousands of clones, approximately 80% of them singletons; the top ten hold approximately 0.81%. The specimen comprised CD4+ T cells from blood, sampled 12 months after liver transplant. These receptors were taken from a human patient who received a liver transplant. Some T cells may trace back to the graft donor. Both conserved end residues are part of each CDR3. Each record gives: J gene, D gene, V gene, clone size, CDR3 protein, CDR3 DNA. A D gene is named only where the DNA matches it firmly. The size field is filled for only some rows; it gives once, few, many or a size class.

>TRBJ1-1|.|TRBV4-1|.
CASSQELVGAFF
TGCGCCAGCAGCCAAGAGTTGGTTGGGGCTTTCTTT
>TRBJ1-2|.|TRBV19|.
CASSDIYGYTF
TGTGCCAGTAGCGACATCTATGGCTACACCTTC
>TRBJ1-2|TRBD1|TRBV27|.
CASRIRTGFNYGYTF
TGTGCCAGCAGAATACGGACAGGGTTTAACTATGGCTACACCTTC
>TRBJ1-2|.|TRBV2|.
CASSVVTNYGYTF
TGTGCCAGCAGTGTTGTCACCAACTATGGCTACACCTTC
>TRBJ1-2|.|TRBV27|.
CASSSGLSGFGYTF
TGTGCCAGCAGTTCGGGGCTCTCGGGGTTCGGCTACACCTTC
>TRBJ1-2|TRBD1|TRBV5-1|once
CASRSDRLQNYGYTF
TGCGCCAGCAGATCGGACAGGCTTCAGAACTATGGCTACACCTTC
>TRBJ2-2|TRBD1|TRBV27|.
CASRKTGDGTGELFF
TGTGCCAGTCGGAAAACAGGGGACGGGACCGGGGAGCTGTTTTTT
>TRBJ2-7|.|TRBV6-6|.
CASSYSRAGYEQYF
TGTGCCAGCAGTTACTCGAGGGCAGGCTACGAGCAGTACTTC
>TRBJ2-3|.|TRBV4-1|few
CASSQGTLGGDTQYF
TGCGCCAGCAGCCAAGGAACTCTGGGGGGAGATACGCAGTATTTT
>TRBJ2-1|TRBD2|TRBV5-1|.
CASSLATSSYNEQFF
TGCGCCAGCAGCTTGGCGACTAGCAGCTACAATGAGCAGTTCTTC
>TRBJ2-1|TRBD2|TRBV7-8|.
CASRLSRLAETYNEQFF
TGTGCCAGCAGACTTAGCCGACTAGCGGAGACCTACAATGAGCAGTTCTTC
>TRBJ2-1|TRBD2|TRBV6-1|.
CASRLGGDKYEQFF
TGTGCCAGTCGCCTGGGGGGGGATAAGTACGAGCAGTTCTTC
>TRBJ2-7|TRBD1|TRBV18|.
CASSLRTGPYEQYF
TGTGCCAGCTCACTTCGGACAGGCCCCTACGAGCAGTACTTC
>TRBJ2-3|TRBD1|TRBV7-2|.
CASSFMGQAYTQYF
TGTGCCAGCAGCTTCATGGGACAGGCTTATACGCAGTATTTT
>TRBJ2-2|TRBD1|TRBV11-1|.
CASSRGQGGNTGELFF
TGTGCCAGCAGCCGCGGACAGGGTGGGAACACCGGGGAGCTGTTTTTT
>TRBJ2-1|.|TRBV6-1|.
CASSGTTDSSYNEQFF
TGTGCCAGCAGTGGGACTACCGATAGCTCCTACAATGAGCAGTTCTTC
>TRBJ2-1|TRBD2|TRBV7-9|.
CASSPTSGIYNEQFF
TGTGCCAGCAGCCCGACTAGCGGGATCTACAATGAGCAGTTCTTC
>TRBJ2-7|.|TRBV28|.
CASSLYAGAYEQYF
TGTGCCAGCAGTTTATACGCCGGGGCCTACGAGCAGTACTTC
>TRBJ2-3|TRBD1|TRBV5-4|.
CASSGTGADTQYF
TGTGCCAGCAGCGGGACAGGGGCGGATACGCAGTATTTT
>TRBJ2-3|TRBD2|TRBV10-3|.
CAISETPSGSTDTQYF
TGTGCCATCAGTGAGACTCCTAGCGGGAGCACAGATACGCAGTATTTT
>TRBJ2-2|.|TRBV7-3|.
CASSLDRNTGELFF
TGTGCCAGCAGCTTGGACAGAAACACCGGGGAGCTGTTTTTT
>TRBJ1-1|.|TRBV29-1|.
CSVVVVNTEAFF
TGCAGCGTTGTCGTGGTGAACACTGAAGCTTTCTTT
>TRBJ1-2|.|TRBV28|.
CASTDTLGYTF
TGTGCCAGCACCGACACCCTTGGCTACACCTTC
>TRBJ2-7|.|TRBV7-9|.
CASSPEVYEQYF
TGTGCCAGCAGCCCTGAGGTCTACGAGCAGTACTTC
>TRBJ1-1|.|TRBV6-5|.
CASSYSTRGRGTEAFF
TGTGCCAGCAGTTACTCAACCAGGGGTCGCGGCACTGAAGCTTTCTTT
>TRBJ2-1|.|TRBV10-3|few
CAISEPNAGDNEQFF
TGTGCCATCAGTGAGCCAAACGCAGGGGACAATGAGCAGTTCTTC